These 15 T cell receptor beta chains originate from one sample sequenced in a study of CD8 T cells in ankylosing spondylitis. TCRdb re-derived calls from the 5' RACE reads in MiXCR, one entry per CDR3 protein. This sample has about 250,000 distinct CDR3 sequences, with 18% found just once. The sequencing sample was made of blood, either unsorted or a sorted T cell fraction (not recorded which). Receptors were obtained from a male donor with ankylosing spondylitis or in good health (not recorded which).

Many counts were recorded for this clonotype. The chain joins TRBV4-3 to TRBJ2-7, with D possibly TRBD2 on 6 matching bases. CDR3 length: 15 residues. Per the germline V gene, CDR1 is LGHNA and CDR2 is YSLEER. The V gene lost 4 bases and the J gene lost 4 bases, with 17 bases spanning the gap. The CDR3 DNA sequence: TGCGCCAGCAGCCCAAGCGGCGGGAAATGGTACGAGCAGTACTTC. Its translation: CASSPSGGKWYEQYF.

The chain couples TRBV9 to TRBJ2-1, with D tentatively TRBD1 (6 bases). From germline, CDR1 is SGDLS and CDR2 YYNGEE. Trimming shortened V by 0 bases and J by 7 bases, and 17 bases separated the two germline ends. This CDR3 has 16 residues. This chain's CDR3 is CASSVAPDREGNEQFF. As DNA, the CDR3 is TGTGCCAGCAGCGTAGCGCCGGACAGAGAAGGGAATGAGCAGTTCTTC.

V and J are TRBV9 and TRBJ2-1, with a tentative D call TRBD2 (6 bases). The V and J ends lost 0 bases and 4 bases respectively, with 14 bases between them. CDR3 length equals 16 residues. Germline CDR1 is SGDLS and CDR2 is YYNGEE. The CDR3 sequence: CASSVDPGLPYNEQFF. The CDR3 DNA sequence: TGTGCCAGCAGCGTAGACCCAGGACTACCATACAATGAGCAGTTCTTC.

The chain couples TRBV12-3 or TRBV12-4 to TRBJ2-7; 13 nucleotides agree with TRBD2. V dropped 1 base and J dropped 7; count of bases not matched to a gene: 4. The CDR3 consists of 15 residues. The CDR3 DNA follows: TGTGCCAGCAGTTTAGGTGGACTAGCGGGAGTGGAGCAGTACTTC. Protein product: CASSLGGLAGVEQYF.

This clonotype was detected only a few times. This chain links TRBV20-1 with TRBJ2-1; possible D gene TRBD2, 5 bases. The CDR3 extends over 15 amino acids. V lost 6 bases to trimming and J lost 9 bases, with 24 bases between them. The germline gives CDR1 DFQATT, CDR2 SNEGSKA (reference sequence). CDR3 sequence reads: CSADSLLDYQGEQFF. In DNA form, the CDR3 reads TGCAGTGCCGACTCGCTACTAGATTATCAAGGTGAGCAGTTCTTC.

This clonotype was counted between two and nine times. The chain recombines TRBV29-1 with TRBJ2-3; 8 bases map to TRBD2. Germline V gene data show CDR1 as SQVTM and CDR2 as ANQGSEA. The V and J ends lost 7 bases and 0 bases, in that order; junction bases with no gene match: 6. This CDR3 is 14 amino acids long. DNA for the CDR3: TGCAGCGGGGTAGCGGGGTATAGCACAGATACGCAGTATTTT. Encoded protein: CSGVAGYSTDTQYF.

This clonotype has just a few counts. The chain employs TRBV27 and TRBJ2-3; tentative D call: TRBD1 (7 bases). Germline V gives CDR1 MNHEY, CDR2 SMNVEV (reference sequence). Trimming removed 10 bases at V and 2 bases at J, with 16 bases between. The CDR3 has 14 amino acids. CDR3 sequence: CATSQGGNTDTQYF. The CDR3 coding sequence is TGTGCCACCTCGCAGGGGGGCAACACAGATACGCAGTATTTT.

This clonotype was seen ten or more times. This chain joins TRBV7-8 and TRBJ2-1; D is unresolved. V lost 7 bases, J lost 1 base, and 8 bases lay in between. Germline assignment: CDR1 SGHVS and CDR2 FQNEAQ. CDR3 length: 13 residues. The CDR3 DNA is TGTGCCAGCACCCCTTCATCCTACAATGAGCAGTTCTTC. Translated: CASTPSSYNEQFF. Full variable domain (missing parts from reference TRBV7-8 and TRBJ2-1): GAGVSQSPRYKVAKRGQDVALRCDPISGHVSLFWYQQALGQGPEFLTYFQNEAQLDKSGLPSDRFFAERPEGSVSTLKIQRTQQEDSAVYLCASTPSSYNEQFFGPGTRLTVL.

CDR3 loop: CSARLREDSNQPQHF. CDR3 sequence (DNA): TGCAGTGCGCGTCTCAGGGAAGATAGCAATCAGCCCCAGCATTTT. V usage is TRBV20-1 and J usage is TRBJ1-5, with D perhaps matching TRBD1 (5 bases). Looked up from germline, CDR1 is DFQATT and CDR2 is SNEGSKA (reference sequence). The V and J ends lost 6 bases and 0 bases respectively, with 15 bases between them. The CDR3 is 15 residues long.

This clonotype was seen many times. V gene TRBV27 combines with J gene TRBJ2-7; TRBD2 matches 9 bases. Germline trimming cut 5 bases from V and 6 bases from J; bases unmatched to any gene: 14. Germline CDR1 reads MNHEY; CDR2 reads SMNVEV (reference sequence). The length of the CDR3 is 16 residues. CDR3 in DNA: TGTGCCAGCAGTACGAAGCGGGAGGAACCCCGTCGCGAGCAGTACTTC. Translating it yields CASSTKREEPRREQYF.

At least ten counts were recorded for this clonotype. J is TRBJ2-1 and V is TRBV4-3, with 9 bases matching TRBD2. The CDR3 is made up of 16 amino acids. The junction had 7 bases not matched to a gene; V was cut back by 0 bases and J by 7 bases. Germline V gives CDR1 LGHNA, CDR2 YSLEER. The CDR3 DNA sequence: TGCGCCAGCAGCCAAGATCCAGCGGGAGGAGGGAATGAGCAGTTCTTC. The encoded protein is CASSQDPAGGGNEQFF.

In its sample, this clonotype was seen many times. This sequence joins TRBV7-2 and TRBJ2-1; 10 nucleotides align to TRBD2. The germline V gene has CDR1 SGHTA and CDR2 FQGNSA. Unmatched junction bases numbered 5, after V lost 3 bases and J lost 0 bases. The CDR3 consists of 17 residues. The chain's CDR3 is CASSFLPSGSSYNEQFF. CDR3 sequence (DNA): TGTGCCAGCAGCTTTCTCCCTAGCGGGAGCTCCTACAATGAGCAGTTCTTC.

This clonotype was picked up a small number of times. The rearrangement joins TRBV7-9 to TRBJ1-4; D is ambiguous. Germline CDR1 and CDR2: SEHNR and FQNEAQ (reference sequence). V was cut by 5 bases and J by 8 bases, with 9 bases left in between. The CDR3 totals 12 residues. The CDR3 region has the DNA TGTGCCAGCAGCCCCGTAGCGGAAAAACTGTTTTTT. Translated: CASSPVAEKLFF.

This clonotype was seen more than once but under ten times. This chain uses TRBV4-2 with TRBJ2-7; possibly TRBD1 or TRBD2 for D (5 bases each). This CDR3 is built from 14 residues. The V end lost 5 bases, the J end lost 3 bases, and 14 bases lay between the germline ends. Germline CDR1 is LGHNA and CDR2 is YNFKEQ. The CDR3 DNA reads TGTGCCAGCAGCGACCCGACAGACTACTACGAGCAGTACTTC. As protein: CASSDPTDYYEQYF.

The chain links TRBV5-6 to TRBJ1-5, with 7 bases lining up with TRBD1. Germline trimming cut 4 bases from V and 0 bases from J; bases unmatched to any gene: 4. The CDR3 contains 15 residues. The germline gives CDR1 SGHDT, CDR2 YYEEEE. The DNA for the CDR3 is TGTGCCAGCAGCAAAGGGGGCGGTAGCAATCAGCCCCAGCATTTT. Translated: CASSKGGGSNQPQHF.